This TCR beta chain stems from a study of blood T cell repertoires in COVID-19. Whole-study context: Samples representing acute and convalescent COVID-19 were sourced from the United States, Italy and Spain. The cDNA or gDNA used as material had been derived from T cells, B-cell-depleted T cells, or PBMCs.

The CDR3 sequence is 15 residues long. In the original processing: Estimates of nucleated cell counts were drawn from the amplification of reference gene primers. Using immunoSEQ multiplex PCR, the repertoire was profiled, and TCRdb retains in-frame clones only, with some absent. The DNA was the basis for D and trimming; V, J and clone size are from that table. The table shows 200,000 to 250,000 clones, with roughly 82% occurring only once. This clone is a singleton in its sample. The chain recombines TRBV12-2 with TRBJ1-2; the table's D call, TRBD1, was not checked against the DNA. TRBV12-2 is termed a pseudogene. Sequenced material: peripheral blood. The TCR was taken from a woman aged 70-85 years with acute or convalescent COVID-19. This CDR3 reads CASRLSDGDTCGYTF. CDR3 coding DNA: TGTGCAAGTCGCTTATCGGACGGGGACACCTGCGGCTACACCTTC.